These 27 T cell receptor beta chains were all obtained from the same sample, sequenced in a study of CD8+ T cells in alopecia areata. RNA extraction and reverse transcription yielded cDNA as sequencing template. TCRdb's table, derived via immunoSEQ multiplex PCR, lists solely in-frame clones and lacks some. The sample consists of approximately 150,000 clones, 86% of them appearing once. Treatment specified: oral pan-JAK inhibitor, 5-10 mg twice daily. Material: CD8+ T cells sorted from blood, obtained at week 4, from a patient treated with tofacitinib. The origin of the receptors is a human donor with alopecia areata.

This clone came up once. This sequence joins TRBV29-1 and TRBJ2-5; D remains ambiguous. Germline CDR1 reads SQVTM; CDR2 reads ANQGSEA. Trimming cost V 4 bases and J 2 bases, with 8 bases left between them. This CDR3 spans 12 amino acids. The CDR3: CSVAGEQETQYF. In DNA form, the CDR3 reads TGCAGCGTTGCTGGGGAACAAGAGACCCAGTACTTC.

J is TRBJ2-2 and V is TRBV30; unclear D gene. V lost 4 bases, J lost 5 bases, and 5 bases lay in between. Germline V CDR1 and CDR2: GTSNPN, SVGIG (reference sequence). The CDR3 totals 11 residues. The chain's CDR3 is CAWKSTGELFF. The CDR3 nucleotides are TGTGCCTGGAAGTCGACCGGGGAGCTGTTTTTT. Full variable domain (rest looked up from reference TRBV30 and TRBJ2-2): SQTIHQWPATLVQPVGSPLSLECTVEGTSNPNLYWYRQAAGRGLQLLFYSVGIGQISSEVPQNLSASRPQDRQFILSSKKLLLSDSGFYLCAWKSTGELFFGEGSRLTVL.

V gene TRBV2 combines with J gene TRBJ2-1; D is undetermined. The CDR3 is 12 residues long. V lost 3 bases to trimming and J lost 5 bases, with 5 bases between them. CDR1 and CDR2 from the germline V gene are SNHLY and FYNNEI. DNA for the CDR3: TGTGCCAGCAGTGAGTGGGACAATGAGCAGTTCTTC. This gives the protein CASSEWDNEQFF.

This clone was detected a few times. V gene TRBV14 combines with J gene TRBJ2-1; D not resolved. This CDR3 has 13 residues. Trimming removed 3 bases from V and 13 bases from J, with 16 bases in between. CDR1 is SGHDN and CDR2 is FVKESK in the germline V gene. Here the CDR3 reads CASSQDGLGPQFF. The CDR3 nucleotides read TGTGCCAGCAGCCAGGACGGGTTGGGTCCCCAGTTCTTC.

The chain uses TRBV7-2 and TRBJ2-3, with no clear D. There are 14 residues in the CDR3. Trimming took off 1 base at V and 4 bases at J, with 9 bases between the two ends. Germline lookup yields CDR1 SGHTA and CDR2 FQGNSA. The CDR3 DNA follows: TGTGCCAGCAGCTTAGTCACGGGTGCAGATACGCAGTATTTT. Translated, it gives CASSLVTGADTQYF.

The DNA for the CDR3 is TGTGCCAGCAGCTTGGGGTATTCCGGCACAGATACGCAGTATTTT. Protein: CASSLGYSGTDTQYF. The chain combines TRBV7-9 with TRBJ2-3, with unresolved D. The CDR3 covers 15 residues. The germline gives CDR1 SEHNR, CDR2 FQNEAQ (reference sequence). V dropped 3 bases and J dropped 1 base, with 11 bases sitting between them.

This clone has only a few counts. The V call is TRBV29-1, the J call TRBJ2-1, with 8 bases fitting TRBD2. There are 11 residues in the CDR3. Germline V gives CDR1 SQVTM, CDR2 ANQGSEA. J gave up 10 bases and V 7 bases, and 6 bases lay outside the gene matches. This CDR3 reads CSAGGEGEQFF. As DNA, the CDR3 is TGCAGCGCCGGGGGGGAAGGGGAGCAGTTCTTC.

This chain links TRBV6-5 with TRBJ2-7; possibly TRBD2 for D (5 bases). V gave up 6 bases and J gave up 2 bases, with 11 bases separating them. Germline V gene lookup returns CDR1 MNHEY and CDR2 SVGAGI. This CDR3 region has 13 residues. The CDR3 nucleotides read TGTGCCAGCAGGGCGGACTTGACCTACGAGCAGTACTTC. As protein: CASRADLTYEQYF.

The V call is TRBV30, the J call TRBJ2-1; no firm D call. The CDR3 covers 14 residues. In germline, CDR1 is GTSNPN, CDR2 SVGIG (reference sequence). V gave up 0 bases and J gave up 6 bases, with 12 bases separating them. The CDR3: CAWSVRIRSNEQFF. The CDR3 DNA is TGTGCCTGGAGTGTACGGATTCGGAGCAATGAGCAGTTCTTC.

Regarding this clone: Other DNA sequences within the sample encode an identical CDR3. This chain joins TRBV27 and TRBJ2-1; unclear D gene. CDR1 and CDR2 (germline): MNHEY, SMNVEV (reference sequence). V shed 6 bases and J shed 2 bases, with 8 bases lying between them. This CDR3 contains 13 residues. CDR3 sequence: CASSPGAYNEQFF. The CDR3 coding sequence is TGTGCCAGCAGCCCAGGAGCCTACAATGAGCAGTTCTTC.

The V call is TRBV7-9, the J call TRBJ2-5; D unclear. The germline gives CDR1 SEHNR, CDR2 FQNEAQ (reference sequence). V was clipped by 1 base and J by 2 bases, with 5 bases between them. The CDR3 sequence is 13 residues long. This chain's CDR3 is CASSLGRQETQYF. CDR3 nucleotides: TGTGCCAGCAGCTTAGGTCGGCAAGAGACCCAGTACTTC.

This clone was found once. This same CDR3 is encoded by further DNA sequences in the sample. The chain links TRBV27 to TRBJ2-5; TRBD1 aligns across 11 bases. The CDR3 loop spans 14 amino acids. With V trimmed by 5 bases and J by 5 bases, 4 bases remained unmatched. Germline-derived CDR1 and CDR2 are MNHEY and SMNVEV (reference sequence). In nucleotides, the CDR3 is TGTGCCAGCAGTCCCGGGACAGGGGGTGAGACCCAGTACTTC. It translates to CASSPGTGGETQYF.

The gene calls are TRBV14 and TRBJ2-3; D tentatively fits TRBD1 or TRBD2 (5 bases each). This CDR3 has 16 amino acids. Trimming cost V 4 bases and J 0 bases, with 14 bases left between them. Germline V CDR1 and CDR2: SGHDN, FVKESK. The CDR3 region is CASSRGTVTSTDTQYF. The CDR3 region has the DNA TGTGCCAGCAGCCGGGGGACGGTAACTAGCACAGATACGCAGTATTTT.

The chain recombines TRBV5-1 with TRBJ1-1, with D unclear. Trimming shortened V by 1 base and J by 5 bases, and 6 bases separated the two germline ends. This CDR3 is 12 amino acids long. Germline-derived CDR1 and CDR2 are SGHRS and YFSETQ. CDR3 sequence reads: CASSLTPTEAFF. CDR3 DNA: TGCGCCAGCAGCTTGACACCTACTGAAGCTTTCTTT.

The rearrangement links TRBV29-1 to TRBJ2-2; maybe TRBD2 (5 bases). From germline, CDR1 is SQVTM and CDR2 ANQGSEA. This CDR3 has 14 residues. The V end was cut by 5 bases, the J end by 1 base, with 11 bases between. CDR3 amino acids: CSVRTGENTGELFF. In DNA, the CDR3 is TGCAGCGTTCGGACTGGGGAGAACACCGGGGAGCTGTTTTTT.

As DNA, the CDR3 is TGTGCCAGCAGCCAAGGGGACAGGGGAGGCTACGAGCAGTACTTC. Protein product: CASSQGDRGGYEQYF. The chain combines TRBV4-2 with TRBJ2-7; 10 bases are shared with TRBD1. With 1 base clipped from V and 3 bases from J, the junction kept 3 bases outside the gene matches. The CDR3 is 15 residues long. The germline V gene encodes CDR1 LGHNA and CDR2 YNFKEQ.

CDR3 sequence: CSVGLGGGYGYTF. The CDR3 DNA is TGCAGCGTCGGTCTGGGGGGTGGCTATGGCTACACCTTC. J is TRBJ1-2 and V is TRBV29-1; maybe TRBD1 (5 bases). The germline V and J ends were trimmed by 6 bases and 4 bases, with 15 bases remaining between them. Per the germline V gene, CDR1 is SQVTM and CDR2 is ANQGSEA. The CDR3 extends over 13 amino acids.

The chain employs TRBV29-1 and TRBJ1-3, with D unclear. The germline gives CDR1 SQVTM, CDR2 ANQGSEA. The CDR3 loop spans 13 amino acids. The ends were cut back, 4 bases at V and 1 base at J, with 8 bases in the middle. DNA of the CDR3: TGCAGCGTTGTCCTACCTTCTGGAAACACCATATATTTT. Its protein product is CSVVLPSGNTIYF.

In DNA, the CDR3 is TGTGCCAGCAGTTTCAGAACTAGCGGGAGTAGCGATGAGCAGTTCTTC. This encodes CASSFRTSGSSDEQFF. The chain combines TRBV27 with TRBJ2-1; 11 bases map to TRBD2. The CDR3 length is 16 residues. V was pared by 3 bases and J by 8 bases, with 9 bases of the junction left unmatched. CDR1 MNHEY and CDR2 SMNVEV come from the germline V gene (reference sequence).

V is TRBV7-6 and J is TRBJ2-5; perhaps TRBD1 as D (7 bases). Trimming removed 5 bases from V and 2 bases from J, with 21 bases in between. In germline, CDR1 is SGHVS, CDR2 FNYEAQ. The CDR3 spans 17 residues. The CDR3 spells CASSPYAAGQRQETQYF. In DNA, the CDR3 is TGTGCCAGCAGCCCATACGCCGCGGGACAGAGACAAGAGACCCAGTACTTC.

The CDR3 is CASSRRLAGLLTDTQYF. The CDR3 region has the DNA TGTGCCAGCAGCCGCCGACTAGCGGGACTTCTCACAGATACGCAGTATTTT. The chain couples TRBV14 to TRBJ2-3; 11 bases align to TRBD2. This CDR3 is 17 amino acids long. CDR1 is SGHDN and CDR2 is FVKESK in the germline V gene. V gave up 4 bases and J gave up 2 bases; unmatched junction bases: 8.

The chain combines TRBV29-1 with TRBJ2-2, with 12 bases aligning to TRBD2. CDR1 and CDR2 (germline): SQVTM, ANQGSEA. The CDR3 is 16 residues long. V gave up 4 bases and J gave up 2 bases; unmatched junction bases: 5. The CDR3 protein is CSVVGLAGLNTGELFF. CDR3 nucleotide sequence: TGCAGCGTTGTAGGACTAGCGGGACTCAACACCGGGGAGCTGTTTTTT.

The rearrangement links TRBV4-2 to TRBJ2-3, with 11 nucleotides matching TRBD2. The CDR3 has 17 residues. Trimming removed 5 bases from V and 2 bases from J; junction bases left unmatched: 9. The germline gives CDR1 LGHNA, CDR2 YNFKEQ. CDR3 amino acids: CASSAQGLAAITDTQYF. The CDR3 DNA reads TGTGCCAGCAGCGCTCAGGGACTAGCGGCTATCACAGATACGCAGTATTTT.

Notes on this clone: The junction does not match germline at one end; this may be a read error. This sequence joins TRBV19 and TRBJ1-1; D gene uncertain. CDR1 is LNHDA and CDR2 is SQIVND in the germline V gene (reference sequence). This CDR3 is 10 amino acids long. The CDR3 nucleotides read TGTGCCAGTATGGAGACACAAGCTCTCTTT. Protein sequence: CASMETQALF.

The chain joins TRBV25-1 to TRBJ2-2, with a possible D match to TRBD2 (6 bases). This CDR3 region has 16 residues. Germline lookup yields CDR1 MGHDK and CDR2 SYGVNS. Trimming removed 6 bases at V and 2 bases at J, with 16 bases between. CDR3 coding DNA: TGTGCCAGCAGGCCTCCGTTGGGACTCAACACCGGGGAGCTGTTTTTT. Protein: CASRPPLGLNTGELFF.

The CDR3 nucleotides read TGCGCCAGCAGCCTTCTAAGGACCGGCGGGAGCCCCACCGGGGAGCTGTTTTTT. Translated, it gives CASSLLRTGGSPTGELFF. V and J are TRBV23-1 and TRBJ2-2; 7 bases are a match to TRBD2. TRBV23-1 is an open reading frame, and its role is uncertain. This CDR3 has 18 amino acids. V lost 6 bases to trimming and J lost 4 bases; unmatched junction nucleotides: 17.

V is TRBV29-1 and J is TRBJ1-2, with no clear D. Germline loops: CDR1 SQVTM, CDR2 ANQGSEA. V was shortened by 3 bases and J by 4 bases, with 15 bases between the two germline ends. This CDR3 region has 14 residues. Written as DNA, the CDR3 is TGCAGCGTTGAGGACTGGACGGAAATCTATGGCTACACCTTC. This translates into CSVEDWTEIYGYTF.